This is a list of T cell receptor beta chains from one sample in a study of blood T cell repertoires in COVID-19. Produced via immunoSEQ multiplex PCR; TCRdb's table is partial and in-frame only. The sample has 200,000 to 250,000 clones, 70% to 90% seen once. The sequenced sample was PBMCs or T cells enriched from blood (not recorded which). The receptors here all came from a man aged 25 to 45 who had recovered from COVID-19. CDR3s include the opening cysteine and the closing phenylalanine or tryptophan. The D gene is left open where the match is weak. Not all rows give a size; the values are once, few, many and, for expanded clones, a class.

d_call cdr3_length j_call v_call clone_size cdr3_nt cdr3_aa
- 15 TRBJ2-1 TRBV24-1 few TGTGCCACCAGCGCGGACAGATTTATCCTTAATGAGCAGTTCTTC CATSADRFILNEQFF
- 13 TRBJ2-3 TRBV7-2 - TGTGCCAGCAGCACTACCAGGGTGGATACGCAGTATTTT CASSTTRVDTQYF
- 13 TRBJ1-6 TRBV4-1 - TGCGCCAGCAGCCAAGGTTTCGGTTCACCCCTCCACTTT CASSQGFGSPLHF
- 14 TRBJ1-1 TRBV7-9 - TGTGCCAGCAGCTTAGAGAGCTACAGGTCCCCAGCTTTCTTT CASSLESYRSPAFF
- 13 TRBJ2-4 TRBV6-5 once TGTGCCAGCAGCGGGGGAGCCAAAAACATTCAGTACTTC CASSGGAKNIQYF
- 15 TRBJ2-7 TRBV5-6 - TGTGCCAGCAGCCGGGGGTTAAGTGGAGCCTACGAGCAGTACTTC CASSRGLSGAYEQYF
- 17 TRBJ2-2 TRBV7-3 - TGTGCCAGCAGCTTATCGGGGCGGGGGCCCTCCCGCGGGGAGCTGTTTTTT CASSLSGRGPSRGELFF
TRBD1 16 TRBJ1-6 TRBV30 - TGTGCCTGGGGCCCATTGGGACAGGGCGAGAATTCACCCCTCCACTTT CAWGPLGQGENSPLHF
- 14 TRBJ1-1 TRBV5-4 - TGTGCCAGCAGCTTGGGCGTCGAGAACACTGAAGCTTTCTTT CASSLGVENTEAFF
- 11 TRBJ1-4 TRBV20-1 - TGCAGTGCTTCAGGGCGGGAAAAACTGTTTTTT CSASGREKLFF
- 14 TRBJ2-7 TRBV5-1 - TGCGCCAGCAGCGCCCGGAGGGGGGGCTACGAGCAGTACTTC CASSARRGGYEQYF
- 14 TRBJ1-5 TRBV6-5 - TGTGCCAGCAGCCGGGGGGATAGCAATCAGCCCCAGCATTTT CASSRGDSNQPQHF
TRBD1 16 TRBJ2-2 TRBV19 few TGTGCCAGTAGTACAGGGACAGCTGCGAACACCGGGGAGCTGTTTTTT CASSTGTAANTGELFF
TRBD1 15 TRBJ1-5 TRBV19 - TGTGCCAGTAGTATCCTCTCGACAGGGGATCAGCCCCAGCATTTT CASSILSTGDQPQHF
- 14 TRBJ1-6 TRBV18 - TGTGCCAGCTCACCGGGGGGGACCGGTTCACCCCTCCACTTT CASSPGGTGSPLHF
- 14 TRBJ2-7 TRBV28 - TGTGCCAGCAGTTTACCCCGGCCGGGCTACGAGCAGTACTTC CASSLPRPGYEQYF
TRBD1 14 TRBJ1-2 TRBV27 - TGTGCCAGCAGTAGGGGGACAGGGGTCTATGGCTACACCTTC CASSRGTGVYGYTF
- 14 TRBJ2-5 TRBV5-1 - TGCGCCAGCAGCTTATTCGGTGGCCAAGAGACCCAGTACTTC CASSLFGGQETQYF
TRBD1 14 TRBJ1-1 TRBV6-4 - TGTGCCAGCACACCGGGACAGGGGAACACTGAAGCTTTCTTT CASTPGQGNTEAFF
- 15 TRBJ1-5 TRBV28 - TGTGCCAGCAGTCTTATCGGGGTACGCAATCAGCCCCAGCATTTT CASSLIGVRNQPQHF
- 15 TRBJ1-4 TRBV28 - TGTGCCAGCAGTTTACAACAGAGAACTAATGAAAAACTGTTTTTT CASSLQQRTNEKLFF
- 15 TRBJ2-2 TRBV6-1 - TGTGCCAGCAGTGAAGCCGGTAGAGTCACCGGGGAGCTGTTTTTT CASSEAGRVTGELFF
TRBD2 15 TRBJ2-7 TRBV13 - TGTGCCAGCAGCTTATTACTAGCGGGAGGTAACGAGCAGTACTTC CASSLLLAGGNEQYF
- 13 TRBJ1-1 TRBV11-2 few TGTGCCAGCAGCTCGAGAGGGAACACTGAAGCTTTCTTT CASSSRGNTEAFF
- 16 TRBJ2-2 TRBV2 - TGTGCCAGCAGTCCTGGACAGGGAGGGCACACCGGGGAGCTGTTTTTT CASSPGQGGHTGELFF
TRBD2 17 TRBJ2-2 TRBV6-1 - TGTGCCAGCAGTGACTTTTATGGTGGCGGGAGGACCGGGGAGCTGTTTTTT CASSDFYGGGRTGELFF
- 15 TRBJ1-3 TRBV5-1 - TGCGCCAGCACCCCTTCGGGGAGCTCTGGAAACACCATATATTTT CASTPSGSSGNTIYF
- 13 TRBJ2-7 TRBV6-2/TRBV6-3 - TGTGCCAGCAGTCCCGGACAGTACTACGAGCAGTACTTC CASSPGQYYEQYF
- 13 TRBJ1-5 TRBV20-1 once TGCAGTGCTAGTCCGCAGGCGAATCAGCCCCAGCATTTT CSASPQANQPQHF
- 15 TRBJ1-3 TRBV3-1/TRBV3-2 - TGTGCCAGCAGCCAAAGGACTCTCTCTGGAAACACCATATATTTT CASSQRTLSGNTIYF
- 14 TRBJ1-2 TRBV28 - TGTGCCAGCAGTTTAAGGGGGGGAGGCTATGGCTACACCTTC CASSLRGGGYGYTF
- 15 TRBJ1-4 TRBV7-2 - TGTGCCAGCAGGGCCCGGACAGTTAAAAATGAAAAACTGTTTTTT CASRARTVKNEKLFF
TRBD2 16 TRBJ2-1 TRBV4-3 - TGCGCCAGCAGCCAAAGAGGGCGGGAGCCCCGGGAGGAGCAGTTCTTC CASSQRGREPREEQFF
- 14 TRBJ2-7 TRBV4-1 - TGCGCCAGCAGCCCGGTGAGGGAATTTAACGAGCAGTACTTC CASSPVREFNEQYF
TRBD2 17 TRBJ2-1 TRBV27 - TGTGCCAGCAGTTTACCCCGGGGTAGCGGGAGGGCCAGTGAGCAGTTCTTC CASSLPRGSGRASEQFF
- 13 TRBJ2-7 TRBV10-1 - TGCGCCAGCAGTGTTGAACAGGGCAGCGAGCAGTACTTC CASSVEQGSEQYF
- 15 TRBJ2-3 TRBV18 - TGTGCCAGCTCAGCCCGGGACTCGTTCACAGATACGCAGTATTTT CASSARDSFTDTQYF
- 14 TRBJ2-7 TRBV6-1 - TGTGCCAGCAGTGAAGAGAGGGGGTCCTACGAGCAGTACTTC CASSEERGSYEQYF
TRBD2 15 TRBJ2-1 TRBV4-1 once TGCGCCAGCAGCCACGCCGGGACTAGACGCAATGAGCAGTTCTTC CASSHAGTRRNEQFF
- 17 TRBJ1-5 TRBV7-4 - TGCGCCAGCACCGACGGAAAAGGGGGGGGGAGCAATCAGCCCCAGCATTTT CASTDGKGGGSNQPQHF
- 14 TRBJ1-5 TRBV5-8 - TGTGCCAGCAGCTTGCGGACAATAGGTCAGCCCCAGCATTTT CASSLRTIGQPQHF
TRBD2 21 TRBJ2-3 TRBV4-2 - TGTGCCAGCAGCCAAGAGTGGACTAGAGTCACCCGGGGAGGATTTTCAGATACGCAGTATTTT CASSQEWTRVTRGGFSDTQYF
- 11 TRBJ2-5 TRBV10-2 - TGCGCCAGCAGTGAGGGGGCGACCCAGTACTTC CASSEGATQYF
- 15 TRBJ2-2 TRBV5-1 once TGCGCCAGCAGCTATCTCGGGGCGAACACCGGGGAGCTGTTTTTT CASSYLGANTGELFF
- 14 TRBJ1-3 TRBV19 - TGTGCCAGTAGCTCCCTCAGGGGAGGAAACACCATATATTTT CASSSLRGGNTIYF
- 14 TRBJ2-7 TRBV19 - TGTGCCAGTAGTTGTCAGGGGATACCCTACGAGCAGTACTTC CASSCQGIPYEQYF
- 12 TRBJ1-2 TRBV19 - TGTGCCAGTAGCATTACAGAATATGGCTACACCTTC CASSITEYGYTF
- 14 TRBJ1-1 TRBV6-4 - TGTGCCAGCAGAAGGACCTTGGAGGGAGGTGAAGCTTTCTTT CASRRTLEGGEAFF
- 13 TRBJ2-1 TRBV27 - TGTGCCAGCAGTTTATCGTGGGCCAATGAGCAGTTCTTC CASSLSWANEQFF
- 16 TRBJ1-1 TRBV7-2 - TGTGCCAGCAGCCCAGGTTACCGGGGAGGAACCATTGAAGCTTTCTTT CASSPGYRGGTIEAFF
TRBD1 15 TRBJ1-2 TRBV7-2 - TGTGCCAGCAGAGGACAGGGGCGACCTCTGGATGGCTACACCTTC CASRGQGRPLDGYTF
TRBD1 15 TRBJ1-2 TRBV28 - TGTGCCAGCAGCCCTCGGACAGGGCTGCTCTATGGCTACACCTTC CASSPRTGLLYGYTF
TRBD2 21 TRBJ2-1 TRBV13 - TGTGCCAGCAGCTTATCGCTCCACAGCCTTGGCGGGGGGGCCGCGGGTAATGAGCAGTTCTTC CASSLSLHSLGGGAAGNEQFF
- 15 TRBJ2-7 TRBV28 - TGTGCCAGCAGTACACTACTTACCCCAGGGGGGGAGCAGTACTTC CASSTLLTPGGEQYF